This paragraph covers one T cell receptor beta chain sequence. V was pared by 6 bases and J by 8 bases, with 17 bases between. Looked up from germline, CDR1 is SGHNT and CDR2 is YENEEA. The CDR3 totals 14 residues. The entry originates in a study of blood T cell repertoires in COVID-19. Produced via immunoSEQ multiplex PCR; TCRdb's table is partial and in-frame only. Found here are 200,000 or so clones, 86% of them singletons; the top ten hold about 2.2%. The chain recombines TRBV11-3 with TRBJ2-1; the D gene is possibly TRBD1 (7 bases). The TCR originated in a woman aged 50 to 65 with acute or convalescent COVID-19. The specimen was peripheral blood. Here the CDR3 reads CASSPGRTGDEQFF. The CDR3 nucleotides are TGTGCCAGCAGTCCTGGGAGGACAGGCGATGAGCAGTTCTTC.